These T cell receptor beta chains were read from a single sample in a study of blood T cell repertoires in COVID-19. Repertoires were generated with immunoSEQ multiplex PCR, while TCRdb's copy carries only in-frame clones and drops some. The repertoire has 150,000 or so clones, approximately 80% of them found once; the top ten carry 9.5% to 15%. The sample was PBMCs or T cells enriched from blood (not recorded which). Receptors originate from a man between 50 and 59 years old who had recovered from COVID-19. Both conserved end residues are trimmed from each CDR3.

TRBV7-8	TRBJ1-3	ASRGGGYRNTIY
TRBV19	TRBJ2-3	ASSLRTRDTQY
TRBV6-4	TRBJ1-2	ASSIDGKGGYT
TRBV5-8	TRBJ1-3	ASSLIRRYSGNTIY
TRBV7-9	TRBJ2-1	ASSSGHRVYNEQF
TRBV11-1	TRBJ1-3	ASSVGLLSSGNTIY
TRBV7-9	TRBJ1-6	ASSLDSKNSPLH
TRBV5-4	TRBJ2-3	ASSREGKYTQY
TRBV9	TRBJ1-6	ASSPGGRSPLH
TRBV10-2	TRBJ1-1	ASSSGVGSTEAF
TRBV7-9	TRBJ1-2	ASSAPGQVSYGYT
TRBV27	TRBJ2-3	ASSPGLVTDTQY
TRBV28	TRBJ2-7	ASSGLLYEQY
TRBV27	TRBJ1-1	ASSLIMDTAEAF
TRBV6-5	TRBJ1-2	ASSRDREWGYT
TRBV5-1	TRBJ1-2	ASSLDTIYGYT
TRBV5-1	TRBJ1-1	ASSPTTANTEAF
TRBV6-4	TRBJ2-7	ASSDSDREGNYEQY
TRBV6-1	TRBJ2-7	ASSDGGGSSYEQY
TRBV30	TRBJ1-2	AWSGQLNYGYT
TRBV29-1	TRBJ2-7	SGITRAYEQY
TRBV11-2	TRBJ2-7	ASSLGWDSTYEQY
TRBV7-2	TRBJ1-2	ASSLDAGADYGYT
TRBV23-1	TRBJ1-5	ASSRSGGASNQPQH
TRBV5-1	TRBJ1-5	ASSLEGIDQPQH
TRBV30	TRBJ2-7	AWSAPVRQPSYYEQY
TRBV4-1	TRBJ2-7	ASSQEGLAGRWEQY
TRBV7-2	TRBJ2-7	ASSYISSGGYYEQY
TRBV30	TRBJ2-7	AWGQGSPRGQY
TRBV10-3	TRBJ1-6	AILNRVYNSPLH
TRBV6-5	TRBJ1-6	ASSYEMGSPNSPLH
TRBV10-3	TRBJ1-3	AISEGSGQAYTIY
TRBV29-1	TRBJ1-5	SVATGIHQPQH
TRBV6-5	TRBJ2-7	ASSSLLAGGHEQY
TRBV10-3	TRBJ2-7	AIKQNRGRLYEQY
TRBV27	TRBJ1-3	ASSERATGHSTGNTIY
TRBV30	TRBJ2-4	AWSLRSIQY
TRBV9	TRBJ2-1	ASSSGGAIYNEQF
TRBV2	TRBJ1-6	ASGGGGGWSPLH
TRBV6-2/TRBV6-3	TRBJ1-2	ASSYKGSLGYT
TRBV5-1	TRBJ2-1	ASSPGTSGFLVEQF
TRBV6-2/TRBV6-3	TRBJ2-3	ASSSHGGGSGTDTQY